The 22 T cell receptor delta chains in this list originate from one sample, sequenced in a study of gamma-delta T cells after stem cell transplantation. TCRdb called clones anew from the RT-PCR reads with CATT. The sample yields 770 or so delta-chain clones, about 3% seen once. The material sequenced was gamma-delta T cells. These receptors originate from a human donor. It is not recorded whose cells these are; they may come from a transplant donor.

In regard to this clone: TCRdb shows a much larger clone's protein in place of this DNA's translation, and the two differ at residue 9, likely through a read error; the protein shown is translated from the DNA. The CDR3 protein is CACDLVGDSGGIDKLIF. DNA for the CDR3: TGTGCCTGTGACTTAGTGGGGGATTCTGGGGGTATCGATAAACTCATCTTT. The chain recombines TRDV2 with TRDJ1, with 8 positions matching TRDD3. Looked up from germline, CDR1 is GEAIGNYY and CDR2 is EKD. V lost 3 bases to trimming and J lost 4 bases; unmatched junction nucleotides: 15. This CDR3 is 17 amino acids long.

This clone has only a few counts. TCRdb shows a much larger clone's protein in place of this DNA's translation, and the two differ at residue 13, likely through a read error; the protein shown is translated from the DNA. The chain uses TRDV2 and TRDJ1, with a weak D call TRDD3 (5 bases). Germline V gene sequence: CDR1 GEAIGNYY, CDR2 EKD. CDR3 length: 15 residues. The CDR3 loop is CACDPLGGYTDKPIF. The CDR3 nucleotides are TGTGCCTGTGACCCTCTGGGCGGGTACACCGATAAACCCATCTTT.

Worth noting for this clone: TCRdb assigns this DNA the protein of a much larger clone, which departs from its translation at residue 8; this likely reflects a read error, and the protein shown comes from translating the DNA. V and J are TRDV3 and TRDJ1; 8 bases fit TRDD3. V lost 4 bases to trimming and J lost 0 bases; unmatched junction nucleotides: 22. The CDR3 length is 19 residues. The V gene's germline CDR1 is TVYSNPD and CDR2 GDNSRS (reference sequence). CDR3 residues: CASEPYPEGYGPYTDKLIF. The CDR3 DNA reads as TGTGCCTCTGAACCCTACCCTGAGGGATACGGCCCGTACACCGATAAACTCATCTTT.

This CDR3 reads CACDAVLGDIRTDKLIF. The CDR3 nucleotides are TGTGCCTGTGACGCCGTACTGGGGGATATTAGGACCGATAAACTCATCTTT. The chain employs TRDV2 and TRDJ1, with 11 bases lining up with TRDD3. After removal of 3 bases from V and 2 bases from J, the junction contained 10 bases not matched to a gene. This CDR3 is built from 17 residues. The germline V gene has CDR1 GEAIGNYY and CDR2 EKD.

The table lists this clone with a few counts. TCRdb pairs this DNA with a much larger clone's protein that differs at residue 5, likely a read error; the protein shown was translated from the DNA. V usage is TRDV2 and J usage is TRDJ1; 13 bases map to TRDD3. Germline-derived CDR1 and CDR2 are GEAIGNYY and EKD. The CDR3 consists of 18 residues. The V and J ends lost 1 base and 2 bases, in that order; junction bases with no gene match: 9. CDR3 nucleotides: TGTGCCTGTGACACGGTACTGGGGGATACGTTCGGGACCGATAAACTCATCTTT. It codes for CACDTVLGDTFGTDKLIF.

By proportion, this clone is medium-sized. It differs at one base from a far larger clone, so likely a read error. The chain employs TRDV3 and TRDJ1; unclear D gene. The CDR3 is 16 amino acids. Germline-derived CDR1 and CDR2 are TVYSNPD and GDNSRS (reference sequence). CDR3 in amino acids: CAFLGKWAQYTDKPIF. CDR3 DNA: TGTGCCTTTTTGGGCAAGTGGGCTCAGTACACCGATAAACCCATCTTT.

This clone qualifies as large (0.1 to 1%). The rearrangement joins TRDV2 to TRDJ1; the match to TRDD3 covers 12 bases. V was clipped by 4 bases and J by 4 bases; unmatched bases: 9. There are 16 residues in the CDR3. Germline CDR1 and CDR2: GEAIGNYY and EKD. The CDR3, as DNA: TGTGCCTGTGAGGCCCTACTGGGGGATACAGACGATAAACTCATCTTT. Translating gives CACEALLGDTDDKLIF.

As to this clone: The TCRdb protein, from a much larger clone, departs from this DNA's translation at residue 15, likely by read error; the protein shown derives from the DNA. V is TRDV1 and J is TRDJ1; D is possibly TRDD2 (8 bases). The germline V gene encodes CDR1 TSWWSYY and CDR2 QGS. The CDR3 extends over 24 amino acids. The V end lost 0 bases, the J end lost 4 bases, and 39 bases lay between the germline ends. DNA for the CDR3: TGTGCTCTTGGGGAACTTTCCCATGGCCTTCCTATATGGGGGACAGTCTTTATAGGCGATAAACTCATCTTT. It encodes CALGELSHGLPIWGTVFIGDKLIF.

This clone occurred a few times. The amino acid sequence in TCRdb belongs to a much larger clone and departs from this DNA's translation at residue 4, likely a sequencing read error; the sequence shown is translated from the DNA. This chain joins TRDV1 and TRDJ4; TRDD3 aligns across 10 bases. Germline loops: CDR1 TSWWSYY, CDR2 QGS. The CDR3 totals 19 residues. The CDR3 is CALEERFWWGIPVTGQLIF. The DNA for the CDR3 is TGTGCTCTTGAGGAACGGTTCTGGTGGGGGATACCAGTAACAGGGCAGTTGATCTTT.

For this clone: TCRdb pairs this DNA with a much larger clone's protein that differs at residue 9, likely a read error; the protein shown was translated from the DNA. The rearrangement joins TRDV2 to TRDJ1, with a possible D match to TRDD3 (6 bases). The CDR3 consists of 17 residues. V was pared by 1 base and J by 0 bases, with 17 bases between. Per the germline V gene, CDR1 is GEAIGNYY and CDR2 is EKD. CDR3 sequence reads: CACDTLGTASYTDKLIF. DNA for the CDR3: TGTGCCTGTGACACTCTGGGGACGGCTTCTTACACCGATAAACTCATCTTT.

This clone appeared a few times. The protein TCRdb gives is from a much larger clone and does not agree with this DNA's translation at residue 7, likely a read error; the protein shown here comes from the DNA. For the CDR3, the DNA is TGTGCTCTTGGGGAACGGTCCTGGTGGGGGATACCAGTAACAGGGCAGTTGATCTTT. The encoded protein is CALGERSWWGIPVTGQLIF. The genes are TRDV1 and TRDJ4; 10 bases match TRDD3. CDR1 and CDR2 (germline): TSWWSYY, QGS. The V and J ends lost 1 base and 9 bases, in that order; junction bases with no gene match: 23. The CDR3 is 19 residues long.

This clone has more than one count but fewer than ten. The mismatch at residue 2 between this DNA's translation and the TCRdb protein of a much larger clone likely reflects a read error; the protein shown is translated from the DNA. The rearrangement uses TRDV2 and TRDJ1; the D gene is possibly TRDD3 (6 bases). Germline V lookup: CDR1 GEAIGNYY, CDR2 EKD. The CDR3 runs 18 residues. In nucleotides, the CDR3 is TGTTCCTGTGACACCGCTGCGGGCTGGGGCCGGTACACCGATAAACTCATCTTT. It is translated as CSCDTAAGWGRYTDKLIF.

This clone was recorded a few times. The protein in TCRdb stems from a much larger clone and differs at residue 9 from this DNA's translation, likely a read error; here the protein is translated from the DNA. CDR3 sequence reads: CALGALFPCTGGYSSDKLIF. DNA for the CDR3: TGTGCTCTTGGGGCACTATTCCCCTGTACTGGGGGATACTCGTCCGATAAACTCATCTTT. J is TRDJ1 and V is TRDV1, with TRDD3 identical over 12 bases. Germline CDR1 reads TSWWSYY; CDR2 reads QGS. The junction had 18 bases not matched to a gene; V was cut back by 4 bases and J by 3 bases. This CDR3 comprises 20 residues.

By sample fraction, this clone is medium-sized. A much larger clone is a single base away; this may be a read error. Other DNA variants within this sample encode the same CDR3. The rearrangement links TRDV1 to TRDJ1, with 12 positions matching TRDD3. From germline, CDR1 is TSWWSYY and CDR2 QGS. This CDR3 has 21 amino acids. The CDR3, as DNA: TGTGCTCTTGGGAAGGGTTTCCTACGTCGTACTGGGGGATACTCAACCGATAAGCTCATCTTT. The encoded protein is CALGKGFLRRTGGYSTDKLIF.

This clone came up a few times. This sequence is one base from a far larger clone and is likely a read error. This sample includes further DNA sequences coding for the same CDR3. The chain employs TRDV2 and TRDJ1, with a weak D call TRDD3 (6 bases). The CDR3 spans 16 residues. Germline CDR1 is GEAIGNYY and CDR2 is EKD. The germline V and J ends were trimmed by 3 bases and 4 bases, with 20 bases remaining between them. CDR3 sequence: CACDPLLGDASDKLIF. In DNA, the CDR3 is TGTGCCTGTGACCCGTTACTGGGAGATGCAAGCGATAAACTCATCTTT.

This clone was seen a handful of times. TCRdb lists the protein of a much larger clone for this DNA, which differs at residue 18, so this is likely a read error; the protein given here is translated from the DNA itself. This chain connects TRDV2 to TRDJ1, with a possible D match to TRDD2 (5 bases). There are 19 residues in the CDR3. CDR1 is GEAIGNYY and CDR2 is EKD in the germline V gene. CDR3 residues: CACDSQLSSLTIFTDKLTF. CDR3 DNA sequence: TGTGCCTGTGACTCCCAGCTTTCTTCCCTAACGATTTTTACCGATAAACTCACCTTT.

This clone was detected only a few times. This sequence is one base from a far larger clone and is likely a read error. The identical CDR3 is also encoded by other nucleotide sequences in the sample. CDR3 protein: CAFRLGIGWGTDKLIF. The CDR3 nucleotides are TGTGCCTTTAGACTGGGGATCGGCTGGGGCACCGATAAACTCATCTTC. The chain joins TRDV3 to TRDJ1, with 7 bases lining up with TRDD3. CDR3 length equals 16 residues. Germline V lookup: CDR1 TVYSNPD, CDR2 GDNSRS (reference sequence).

This clone appeared a few times. Translating this DNA gives a protein that differs at residue 11 from the TCRdb one, which belongs to a much larger clone; a read error is likely, and the protein shown is this translation. The CDR3 is CALGEFLPSRHWGILSDKLIF. As DNA, the CDR3 is TGTGCTCTTGGGGAATTCCTCCCCAGTCGGCACTGGGGGATACTGAGCGATAAACTCATCTTT. This chain links TRDV1 with TRDJ1; 12 nucleotides match TRDD3. The junction had 20 bases not matched to a gene; V was cut back by 2 bases and J by 4 bases. CDR3 size: 21 residues. Germline CDR1 reads TSWWSYY; CDR2 reads QGS.

This clone turned up a few times. A far larger clone is only one base removed, so a read error is likely. This sequence joins TRDV2 and TRDJ1; 10 bases agree with TRDD3. CDR3 size: 20 residues. Trimming took 3 bases from V and 3 from J; bases not matched to a gene: 21. Germline CDR1 reads GEAIGNYY; CDR2 reads EKD. Here the CDR3 reads CACDSLGILGDAVEADKLIF. The CDR3 region has the DNA TGTGCCTGTGACTCGTTGGGGATACTGGGGGATGCGGTGGAGGCCGATAAACTCATCTTT.

Worth noting for this clone: The protein recorded in TCRdb matches a much larger clone and deviates from this DNA's translation at residue 4, suggesting a read error; the protein here is obtained by translating the DNA. The V call is TRDV1, the J call TRDJ1; no firm D call. V was cut by 7 bases and J by 4 bases, with 34 bases left in between. Germline lookup yields CDR1 TSWWSYY and CDR2 QGS. CDR3 length: 20 amino acids. DNA of the CDR3: TGTGCTCTTGCGGATCCTCTATCTACGCATTCCCCAGGGGTGGGCGATAAACTCATCTTT. Amino acids: CALADPLSTHSPGVGDKLIF.

The table lists this clone with a few counts. It differs at one base from a far larger clone, so likely a read error. The chain is built from TRDV2 and TRDJ1; 9 bases fit TRDD3. Germline loops: CDR1 GEAIGNYY, CDR2 EKD. The length of the CDR3 is 18 residues. DNA of the CDR3: TGTGCCTGTGGCACCCTACTGGGGGACCGAGATTACACCGATAAACTCATCTTT. It is translated as CACGTLLGDRDYTDKLIF.

This clone was seen a few times. The protein that TCRdb holds for this DNA derives from a much larger clone and differs from the translated DNA at residue 13, which likely indicates a read error; the protein shown here is translated from the DNA. The chain has TRDV2 and TRDJ3; 10 bases align to TRDD3. Germline CDR1 reads GEAIGNYY; CDR2 reads EKD. V shed 0 bases, J shed 6 bases, and the junction held 13 bases outside the gene matches. There are 20 residues in the CDR3. The CDR3 is CACDTVEGDTLEQDTRQMFF. The CDR3 nucleotides are TGTGCCTGTGACACCGTTGAGGGGGATACGCTTGAACAGGACACCCGACAGATGTTTTTC.